A selection of T cell receptor beta chains follows, all from one sample in a study of early T cells in non-severe SARS-CoV-2 infection. From the 5' RACE reads, TCRdb called clonotypes with MiXCR, one entry per CDR3 protein. This repertoire shows 90,000 to 120,000 distinct CDR3 sequences, around 10% found once; its top ten account for around 8%. Material for sequencing was whole blood. The receptors stem from an adult who was a healthcare worker with PCR-confirmed SARS-CoV-2 infection or an uninfected control (not recorded which). CDR3s include the opening cysteine and the closing phenylalanine or tryptophan. Each record gives: J gene, D gene, clone size, V gene, CDR3 DNA, CDR3 protein. The D gene is left open where the match is weak. Not every row has a clone size; where given, it reads once, few, many or a size class.

>TRBJ1-4|-|few|TRBV20-1
TGCAGTGCTAGTGAACAGGGAAAAAAACTGTTTTTT
CSASEQGKKLFF
>TRBJ2-5|-|-|TRBV5-1
TGCGCCAGCAGCTTGAGGGGGATCACCAGGGAGACCCAGTACTTC
CASSLRGITRETQYF
>TRBJ2-5|-|few|TRBV7-3
TGTGCCAGCAGCTTAGAGTACCAAGAGACCCAGTACTTC
CASSLEYQETQYF
>TRBJ2-1|-|many|TRBV7-9
TGTGCCAGCAGCTTAGCCGTCTTCCACTCAAGCTCCTACAATGAGCAGTTCTTC
CASSLAVFHSSSYNEQFF
>TRBJ2-7|-|-|TRBV7-6
TGTGCCAGCAGCTCGAGTTTCGGGAGCTCCTACGAGCAGTACTTC
CASSSSFGSSYEQYF
>TRBJ2-3|-|few|TRBV11-3
TGTGCCAGCAGCATAGACGGTAACACAGATACGCAGTATTTT
CASSIDGNTDTQYF
>TRBJ2-1|TRBD2|-|TRBV28
TGTGCCAGCAGTCCGGGAGGTTTAAATGAGCAGTTCTTC
CASSPGGLNEQFF
>TRBJ2-6|-|many|TRBV19
TGTGCCACCACCAGGGAAGAATTCTCTGGGGCCAACGTCCTGACTTTC
CATTREEFSGANVLTF
>TRBJ2-2|-|few|TRBV14
TGTGCCAGCAGCCGGATCGCGAACACCGGGGAGCTGTTTTTT
CASSRIANTGELFF
>TRBJ1-4|-|many|TRBV7-2
TGTGCCAGCAGCCCAGGACAGCCTCCAACTAATGAAAAACTGTTTTTT
CASSPGQPPTNEKLFF
>TRBJ2-3|TRBD2|few|TRBV4-1
TGCGCCAGCAGCCCGAGGACTAGCGGGGGGCACACAGATACGCAGTATTTT
CASSPRTSGGHTDTQYF
>TRBJ2-3|-|many|TRBV28
TGTGCCAGCAGTTTAAGATCGGGGACAGATACGCAGTATTTT
CASSLRSGTDTQYF
>TRBJ2-6|-|-|TRBV27
TGTGCCAGCAGTTTGAGAGGGGCCAACGTCCTGACTTTC
CASSLRGANVLTF
>TRBJ2-7|-|-|TRBV10-3
TGTGCCATCAGCTGGGGGTACGAGCAGTACTTC
CAISWGYEQYF
>TRBJ2-1|TRBD2|many|TRBV20-1
TGCAGTGCTAAGAAACCGGGACTAGCAAATGAGCAGTTCTTC
CSAKKPGLANEQFF
>TRBJ2-1|-|few|TRBV7-9
TGTGCCAGCAGCTTTGGGGCTTCCTACAATGAGCAGTTCTTC
CASSFGASYNEQFF
>TRBJ2-7|-|few|TRBV6-2/TRBV6-3
TGTGCCAGCAGCGGACAGCAGCAGTACTTC
CASSGQQQYF
>TRBJ1-1|-|few|TRBV5-4
TGTGCCAGCAGCTTGGAGGGCAGGGTGACTGAAGCTTTCTTT
CASSLEGRVTEAFF
>TRBJ2-7|-|many|TRBV20-1
TGCAGTGCCGAACCATACAGAGCGGCACCGAACTTTATTATTCACGAGCAGTACTTC
CSAEPYRAAPNFIIHEQYF
>TRBJ2-7|TRBD2|few|TRBV5-1
TGCGCCAGCAGTTTTGATAGCGGGAGTAAGTACGAGCAGTACTTC
CASSFDSGSKYEQYF
>TRBJ2-5|-|many|TRBV11-2
TGTGCCAGCAGCTTAGAGCAGATCGCCCAAGAGACCCAGTACTTC
CASSLEQIAQETQYF
>TRBJ2-7|TRBD2|-|TRBV3-1
TGTGCCAGCAGCCAAGGGACTAGCGGGAGCATCGGCGAGCAGTACTTC
CASSQGTSGSIGEQYF
>TRBJ1-6|-|many|TRBV20-1
TGCAGTGCCCATGGGGCAGGGGTGTATAATTCACCCCTCCACTTT
CSAHGAGVYNSPLHF
>TRBJ2-1|TRBD2|-|TRBV6-5
TGTGCCAGCAGCCCTCGGGAGCGGGATTACAATGAGCAGTTCTTC
CASSPRERDYNEQFF
>TRBJ1-2|-|many|TRBV7-6
TGTGCCAGCAGCTTAGTAGCCGGTGATGGCGGCTACACCTTC
CASSLVAGDGGYTF
>TRBJ2-5|TRBD1|few|TRBV20-1
TGCAGTGCTAGACCTACCCGACAGGGCCGAGGAGAGACCCAGTACTTC
CSARPTRQGRGETQYF
>TRBJ2-1|TRBD2|many|TRBV20-1
TGCAGTGCCAAGGTCGGAAGCGGGGGTTTGGGGCAGTTCTTC
CSAKVGSGGLGQFF
>TRBJ1-2|-|few|TRBV10-2
TGCGCCAGCAGTGAGAGGCTAAACTATGGCTACACCTTC
CASSERLNYGYTF
>TRBJ2-3|-|-|TRBV29-1
TGCAGCGTTGTTTTCCTCCGTGACAGCCTAGATACGCAGTATTTT
CSVVFLRDSLDTQYF
>TRBJ1-1|-|-|TRBV7-9
TGTGCCAGCAGCTTGAACAAGGACAGAAAAGCTTTCTTT
CASSLNKDRKAFF
>TRBJ1-6|-|many|TRBV28
TGTGCCAGCAGTCTTCCGGGGGGTAATTCACCCCTCCACTTT
CASSLPGGNSPLHF
>TRBJ2-1|TRBD2|many|TRBV4-1
TGCGCCAGCAGCCAAGAGGGATTGCGGGAGGGCCACAATGAGCAGTTCTTC
CASSQEGLREGHNEQFF
>TRBJ2-7|TRBD1|-|TRBV20-1
TGCAGTGCTAGAGGACAGGGATACGAGCAGTACTTC
CSARGQGYEQYF
>TRBJ2-7|-|many|TRBV7-9
TGTGCCAGCAGACCGGGGGGCACCTACGAGCAGTACTTC
CASRPGGTYEQYF
>TRBJ2-7|TRBD2|few|TRBV25-1
TGTGCCAGCAGTGGCCTAGCGGCCTACGAGCAGTACTTC
CASSGLAAYEQYF
>TRBJ1-2|TRBD1|few|TRBV28
TGTGCCAGCAGTTTTCGTGACAGGGAGTATGGCTACACCTTC
CASSFRDREYGYTF
>TRBJ1-5|-|many|TRBV5-1
TGCGCCAGCAGCTTGGGCCAGGCCCATCAGCCCCAGCATTTT
CASSLGQAHQPQHF
>TRBJ1-5|-|many|TRBV19
TGTGCCAGTAGTATAAAGGGCCCCAATCAGCCCCAGCATTTT
CASSIKGPNQPQHF
>TRBJ2-3|-|many|TRBV20-1
TGCAGTGCTAGAGGTGGAACAGATACGCAGTATTTT
CSARGGTDTQYF
>TRBJ2-3|-|few|TRBV29-1
TGCAGCGTTTGTGCGGGTAGCACAGATACGCAGTATTTT
CSVCAGSTDTQYF
>TRBJ2-5|-|many|TRBV28
TGTGCCAGCAGTTCCGGGACGCAGCAAGAGACCCAGTACTTC
CASSSGTQQETQYF
>TRBJ1-5|-|-|TRBV7-9
TGTGCCAGCCGCCAAGGGGTCAATCAGCCCCAGCATTTT
CASRQGVNQPQHF
>TRBJ2-6|-|few|TRBV20-1
TGCAGTGCTACCGCCCTCCAGGGAACTCACACTGGGGCCAACGTCCTGACTTTC
CSATALQGTHTGANVLTF
>TRBJ1-2|TRBD1|-|TRBV6-6
TGTGCCAGCAGTCACGTAACCGGGACAGACCTCTATGGCTACACCTTC
CASSHVTGTDLYGYTF
>TRBJ2-1|-|-|TRBV12-3/TRBV12-4
TGTGCCAGCAGTCCCACCGGGACTGGCAACAATGAGCAGTTCTTC
CASSPTGTGNNEQFF
>TRBJ2-7|-|many|TRBV7-9
TGTGCCAGCAGCTTAGTCGGCAGATCCTACGAGCAGTACTTC
CASSLVGRSYEQYF
>TRBJ2-4|TRBD2|few|TRBV28
TGTGCCAGCAGTTCCGTAGCGGGAGAGACGGGTAGAAACATTCAGTACTTC
CASSSVAGETGRNIQYF
>TRBJ2-1|-|many|TRBV11-2
TGTGCCAGCAGCTTAGAATCGGAGCAGTTCTTC
CASSLESEQFF
>TRBJ1-1|-|-|TRBV6-6
TGTGCCAGCAGTTACCCCCCGAGCATGAACACTGAAGCTTTCTTT
CASSYPPSMNTEAFF
>TRBJ2-3|-|few|TRBV5-5
TGTGCCAGCAGCTTTAGTCAGGCCACAGATACGCAGTATTTT
CASSFSQATDTQYF
>TRBJ2-1|TRBD2|-|TRBV7-2
TGTGCCAGCAGCTTAACAATAGCGGGAACCAATGAGCAGTTCTTC
CASSLTIAGTNEQFF
>TRBJ1-2|-|many|TRBV20-1
TGCAGTGCCGGGGAGAACTATGGCTACACCTTC
CSAGENYGYTF
>TRBJ2-4|TRBD1|-|TRBV3-1
TGTGCCAGCAGCCACAGACAGGGGTCCAAAAACATTCAGTACTTC
CASSHRQGSKNIQYF
>TRBJ2-6|TRBD1|many|TRBV7-2
TGTGCCAGCAGCTACTACTCCGGGACAGTTGCCTTTTTC
CASSYYSGTVAFF
>TRBJ1-2|TRBD1|many|TRBV18
TGTGCCAGCTCACCGCAGGGGGACTATGGCTACACCTTC
CASSPQGDYGYTF